This passage covers 6 T cell receptor beta chains from one sample sequenced in a study of T cells after somatic rescue of genetic block. Measured with immunoSEQ multiplex PCR; TCRdb has only the in-frame clones, and not every one. The sample includes about 52,000 clones, roughly 96% seen only once; the top ten take about 0.076%. Sample: peripheral blood mononuclear cells (PBMCs). The source is a child younger than two.

The chain is built from TRBV6-6 and TRBJ2-5, with D tentatively TRBD2 (5 bases). The V and J ends lost 2 bases and 6 bases respectively, with 7 bases between them. From germline, CDR1 is MNHNY and CDR2 SVGAGI (reference sequence). There are 12 residues in the CDR3. CDR3 sequence: CASSYRRKTQYF. Written as DNA, the CDR3 is TGTGCCAGCAGTTACCGGAGGAAGACCCAGTACTTC.

The chain is built from TRBV9 and TRBJ2-1; 9 bases are a match to TRBD2. Germline CDR1 SGDLS, CDR2 YYNGEE. V dropped 3 bases and J dropped 8; count of bases not matched to a gene: 12. This CDR3 has 16 residues. The CDR3 reads CASSAPLAGGPHEQFF. CDR3 coding DNA: TGTGCCAGCAGCGCCCCTCTTGCGGGAGGGCCCCATGAGCAGTTCTTC.

This chain links TRBV4-3 with TRBJ2-6, with TRBD1 as a possible D gene (5 bases). Germline assignment: CDR1 LGHNA and CDR2 YSLEER. V was shortened by 4 bases and J by 3 bases, with 7 bases between the two germline ends. This CDR3 contains 14 residues. The CDR3 reads CASSPRVGANVLTF. The CDR3 DNA reads TGCGCCAGCAGCCCCAGGGTTGGGGCCAACGTCCTGACTTTC.

The CDR3 sequence is CASSESLTGNTEAFF. For the CDR3, the DNA is TGTGCCAGCAGTGAATCCCTGACAGGTAACACTGAAGCTTTCTTT. The chain uses TRBV25-1 and TRBJ1-1; weak D call: TRBD1 (6 bases). From germline, CDR1 is MGHDK and CDR2 SYGVNS. Between the trimmed V and J ends, which lost 1 base and 2 bases, there was a span of 11 bases. The CDR3 loop spans 15 amino acids.

This clone was recorded only once. The J gene is TRBJ1-5, the V gene TRBV9; D gene uncertain. V was clipped by 0 bases and J by 3 bases, with 4 bases between them. The CDR3 contains 13 residues. Germline V CDR1 and CDR2: SGDLS, YYNGEE. The CDR3 is CASSVGNNQPQHF. The CDR3 nucleotides read TGTGCCAGCAGCGTAGGGAACAATCAGCCCCAGCATTTT. Full variable domain (remainder filled in from reference TRBV9 and TRBJ1-5): DSGVTQTPKHLITATGQRVTLRCSPRSGDLSVYWYQQSLDQGLQFLIQYYNGEERAKGNILERFSAQQFPDLHSELNLSSLELGDSALYFCASSVGNNQPQHFGDGTRLSIL.

The chain employs TRBV10-2 and TRBJ1-1; 8 positions agree with TRBD1. V shed 2 bases, J shed 4 bases, and the junction held 0 bases outside the gene matches. Germline CDR1 and CDR2: WSHSY and SAAADI. This CDR3 is 13 amino acids long. The CDR3 nucleotides read TGCGCCAGCAGTGAGGACAGGGGCACTGAAGCTTTCTTT. This gives the protein CASSEDRGTEAFF.